This section outlines one TCR beta chain sequence together with its context. The antigen remains unidentified. Per germline, CDR1 GTSNPN and CDR2 SVGIG (reference sequence). Trimming cost V 2 bases and J 9 bases, with 14 bases left between them. This CDR3 is built from 13 residues. TCRdb's table, derived via immunoSEQ multiplex PCR, lists solely in-frame clones and lacks some. The sample shows some 1 million clones, more than 60% of them seen only once. The record originates from a study of shared clonotypes between healthy human individuals. General study findings and limits: Clonotype sharing levels among donors were expected to vary with sequencing depth.

Sequencing was performed on memory CD4+ T cells sorted from blood. Subset described: CD45RA-negative fraction. The source of this sequence is a man aged 18 to 29 in good health. This chain uses TRBV30 with TRBJ2-4; either TRBD1 or TRBD2 may fit D (5 bases each). For the CDR3, the DNA is TGTGCCTGGAGTATCTCACCTGGGGGCATTCAGTACTTC. Translation gives CAWSISPGGIQYF.